This T cell receptor (beta chain) was captured in a study of Ad26.COV2.S vaccination and SARS-CoV-2 variants. Sequenced by immunoSEQ multiplex PCR; TCRdb stores in-frame clones only, minus some. The top ten hold roughly 3.9% of the sample, which has around 350,000 clones, roughly nine tenths seen once. Per germline, CDR1 SGDLS and CDR2 YYNGEE. V lost 2 bases, J lost 0 bases, and 3 bases stayed unmatched. CDR3 length: 16 residues. The sequencing here drew on peripheral blood, taken after recovery from COVID-19. The chain carries TRBV9 and TRBJ2-3; 10 nucleotides match TRBD2. This clonotype originated in a human donor who had recovered from COVID-19. The CDR3 DNA reads as TGTGCCAGCAGCGTGTCTAGCGGGGGTAGCACAGATACGCAGTATTTT. It encodes CASSVSSGGSTDTQYF. The entire variable domain, with the rest obtained from reference TRBV9 and TRBJ2-3, is as follows: DSGVTQTPKHLITATGQRVTLRCSPRSGDLSVYWYQQSLDQGLQFLIQYYNGEERAKGNILERFSAQQFPDLHSELNLSSLELGDSALYFCASSVSSGGSTDTQYFGPGTRLTVL.